Listed below are T cell receptor beta chains from one sample, sequenced in a study of early T cells in non-severe SARS-CoV-2 infection. TCRdb itself ran the 5' RACE reads through MiXCR, one entry per CDR3 protein. The table includes some 18,000 distinct CDR3 sequences, 5.9% detected once. The sequenced sample consisted of whole blood. The receptor source for this set is an adult who was a healthcare worker with PCR-confirmed SARS-CoV-2 infection or an uninfected control (not recorded which). The CDR3 runs from the conserved cysteine through the conserved F or W. The D gene is left open where the match is weak. Only part of the rows carry a size: once, few, many, or a class if the clone is expanded.

j_gene,d_gene,v_gene,abundance,CDR3nt,CDR3aa
TRBJ2-4,-,TRBV5-5,many,TGTGCCAGCAGCTCACCAACACCTATGGGAGACATTCAGTACTTC,CASSSPTPMGDIQYF
TRBJ2-5,-,TRBV21-1,once,TGTGCCAGCATGGGGAAAGAGACCCAGTACTTC,CASMGKETQYF
TRBJ2-7,-,TRBV7-9,few,TGTGCCAGCAGCTTAGGGGGGAGCGGGACAGCCTCCTACGAGCAGTACTTC,CASSLGGSGTASYEQYF
TRBJ2-3,TRBD2,TRBV7-6,many,TGTGCCAGCAGCTTAGCCGGGACTAGCGGGAGGGGAGATACGCAGTATTTT,CASSLAGTSGRGDTQYF
TRBJ2-1,-,TRBV7-8,-,TGTGCCAGCAGCTTGGGCAGCAATGAGCAGTTCTTC,CASSLGSNEQFF
TRBJ2-7,-,TRBV9,many,TGTGCCAGCACTCCTGGTGGAGGGAGCTACGAGCAGTACTTC,CASTPGGGSYEQYF
TRBJ2-5,-,TRBV6-2/TRBV6-3,many,TGTGCCAGCAGTGACGGGGGCCCTCGGGGGACCCAGTACTTC,CASSDGGPRGTQYF
TRBJ1-6,-,TRBV21-1,many,TGTGCCAGCAGCAGGAGCGGCCGGGCCTATAATTCACCCCTCCACTTT,CASSRSGRAYNSPLHF
TRBJ1-1,-,TRBV4-1,medium-sized,TGCGCCAGCAGCCAATCAATAACACGGGGCCCAAACACTGAAGCTTTCTTT,CASSQSITRGPNTEAFF
TRBJ1-1,TRBD1,TRBV5-5,many,TGTGCCAGCAGCTCGGGACAGGGGGTGCGTGAAGCTTTCTTT,CASSSGQGVREAFF
TRBJ2-7,-,TRBV5-4,many,TGTGCCAGCAGCTTGGATATGTACGAGCAGTACTTC,CASSLDMYEQYF
TRBJ2-1,-,TRBV28,-,TGTGCCAGCAGTCGGGTGGTTTGGTTCTTC,CASSRVVWFF
TRBJ2-7,-,TRBV27,few,TGTGCCAGCAGTATCGGTGCTGACTACGAGCAGTACTTC,CASSIGADYEQYF
TRBJ2-5,TRBD2,TRBV7-3,-,TGTGCCAGCACCTTGAACCCCGGGGGGGAGACCCAGTACTTC,CASTLNPGGETQYF
TRBJ1-2,-,TRBV24-1,many,TGTGCCACCAGTGATCCGGACGAGTATGGCTACACCTTC,CATSDPDEYGYTF
TRBJ2-7,TRBD2,TRBV6-5,many,TGTGCCAGCAGTTATCGGTCTAGCGGGAGGGCCAACGGGTACGAGCAGTACTTC,CASSYRSSGRANGYEQYF
TRBJ2-2,-,TRBV25-1,medium-sized,TGTGCCAGCAGGGCGGAGACACGAAACACCGGGGAGCTGTTTTTT,CASRAETRNTGELFF
TRBJ1-6,TRBD1,TRBV20-1,medium-sized,TGCAGTGCTAGAAGTACCGGGACAGGGGATTCACCCCTCCACTTT,CSARSTGTGDSPLHF
TRBJ1-3,-,TRBV12-3/TRBV12-4,many,TGTGCCAGCACTCCAGGGGATAGTGCAAACACCATATATTTT,CASTPGDSANTIYF
TRBJ2-5,TRBD2,TRBV6-1,many,TGTGCCAGCAGTGAAGTTAGCGGGAGTGGAGAGACCCAGTACTTC,CASSEVSGSGETQYF
TRBJ2-7,TRBD1,TRBV4-1,many,TGCGCCAGCACAAGGGCCGGGACAGGGGAGCACGAGCAGTACTTC,CASTRAGTGEHEQYF
TRBJ2-7,-,TRBV7-9,-,TGTGCCAGCATCGATAGGAAGGGGGAGGACTACGAGCAGTACTTC,CASIDRKGEDYEQYF
TRBJ2-7,-,TRBV30,many,TGTGCCTGGACAGGTTCCCGCTACGAGCAGTACTTC,CAWTGSRYEQYF
TRBJ2-1,-,TRBV7-9,few,TGTGCCAGCAGCTTCAACAATGAGCAGTTCTTC,CASSFNNEQFF
TRBJ1-1,TRBD1,TRBV4-1,many,TGCGCCAGCAGACAGGGGGCGAACACTGAAGCTTTCTTT,CASRQGANTEAFF
TRBJ1-5,TRBD1,TRBV20-1,medium-sized,TGCAGTGCTCTCGGGACAGTTAGCAGGGCGGATCAGCCCCAGCATTTT,CSALGTVSRADQPQHF
TRBJ2-1,TRBD2,TRBV2,few,TGTGCCAGCAGGGAGCGGGAGCTGGTAAATGAGCAGTTCTTC,CASRERELVNEQFF
TRBJ2-1,-,TRBV5-1,many,TGCGCCAGCAGCGTAACGTTCTCCAGTCCCAACACTGAGCAGTTCTTC,CASSVTFSSPNTEQFF
TRBJ1-6,-,TRBV2,many,TGTGCCAGCAGTGAATTTAAGGGTCCGCATTCACCCCTCCACTTT,CASSEFKGPHSPLHF
TRBJ2-5,-,TRBV10-3,many,TGTGCCATCAGCCCCGGCGGTGGTGCAGAGACCCAGTACTTC,CAISPGGGAETQYF
TRBJ2-4,TRBD1,TRBV5-4,many,TGTGCCAGCAGCCTAGGGACAGGGGGCGCGGGGGCCAAAAACATTCAGTACTTC,CASSLGTGGAGAKNIQYF
TRBJ2-7,TRBD2,TRBV20-1,many,TGCAGTGCCTACAAACTAGCGGGAGGGTACGAGCAGTACTTC,CSAYKLAGGYEQYF
TRBJ1-2,-,TRBV6-2/TRBV6-3,many,TGTGCCAGCAGGAGGGCAGGATCCATAGCTAACTATGGCTACACCTTC,CASRRAGSIANYGYTF
TRBJ2-1,-,TRBV9,many,TGTGCCAGCAGCGGCCTCATGGGAGGTTACGAGTTCTTC,CASSGLMGGYEFF
TRBJ2-7,TRBD2,TRBV12-3/TRBV12-4,many,TGTGCCAGCAGTAGAAGGACTAGCGGGAGGACTGGCGAGCAGTACTTC,CASSRRTSGRTGEQYF
TRBJ1-1,-,TRBV10-1,-,TGCGCCAGCAGTTTACAGAGGAACACTGAAGCTTTCTTT,CASSLQRNTEAFF
TRBJ1-3,-,TRBV9,many,TGTGCCAGCAGCTCCCAGGACAGCCTGCCAAACACCATATATTTT,CASSSQDSLPNTIYF
TRBJ2-1,TRBD1,TRBV5-4,many,TGTGCCAGCAGCCCCACCGGGACAGGGACCCCATTCTCCTACAATGAGCAGTTCTTC,CASSPTGTGTPFSYNEQFF
TRBJ1-1,TRBD1,TRBV7-9,many,TGTGCCAGCAGCCCGGGGACAGGGCCGAACACTGAAGCTTTCTTT,CASSPGTGPNTEAFF
TRBJ2-1,TRBD2,TRBV7-7,many,TGTGCCAGCAGCTCTCGGGGGGTAGCGGGAGTGAACAATGAGCAGTTCTTC,CASSSRGVAGVNNEQFF
TRBJ2-5,TRBD2,TRBV20-1,few,TGCAGCCCGGCAGCGGGGGAGACCCAGTACTTC,CSPAAGETQYF
TRBJ1-4,-,TRBV3-1,many,TGTGCCAGCAGCCAAGCTCTCACAGGGTGGAATGAAAAACTGTTTTTT,CASSQALTGWNEKLFF
TRBJ2-1,-,TRBV29-1,few,TGCAGCGGCGGACTCTACAATGAGCAGTTCTTC,CSGGLYNEQFF
TRBJ2-1,TRBD2,TRBV4-1,-,TGCGCCAGCAGCCAAGGGGCGGGGAGCGGGAGACATGATGAGCAGTTCTTC,CASSQGAGSGRHDEQFF
TRBJ2-4,-,TRBV21-1,many,TGTGCCAGCAGTGGCCCTGGACAGTTATTAGCCAAAAACATTCAGTACTTC,CASSGPGQLLAKNIQYF
TRBJ1-5,TRBD1,TRBV2,-,TGTGCCAGCAGTTCCGACAGGGGATATCAGCCCCAGCATTTT,CASSSDRGYQPQHF
TRBJ1-3,-,TRBV12-3/TRBV12-4,medium-sized,TGTGCCAGCAGGACAGACGAACTGGGAAACACCATATATTTT,CASRTDELGNTIYF
TRBJ2-7,-,TRBV29-1,many,TGCAGCGTCGACAGCGGCTACGAGCAGTACTTC,CSVDSGYEQYF
TRBJ1-2,TRBD1,TRBV19,many,TGTGCCAGTAGTGAACTCCGGGACAGGCCTTCCTATGGCTACACCTTC,CASSELRDRPSYGYTF
TRBJ2-5,TRBD2,TRBV15,many,TGTGCCACCAGCAGATCTAGCCGGACTAGCGGGAAAGAGACCCAGTACTTC,CATSRSSRTSGKETQYF
TRBJ1-5,-,TRBV6-4,many,TGTGCCAGCAGTGAGGGACATAGCAATCAGCCCCAGCATTTT,CASSEGHSNQPQHF
TRBJ1-3,-,TRBV6-5,many,TGTGCCAGCAGTTATGGGGTGGACAGTCAAAGAAACACCATATATTTT,CASSYGVDSQRNTIYF
TRBJ2-7,-,TRBV20-1,many,TGCAGTGGGACCGGGATAAACTTATACGAGCAGTACTTC,CSGTGINLYEQYF
TRBJ2-7,-,TRBV28,many,TGTGCCAGCAGTGGACTGATTCCTCTAGAGCAGTACTTC,CASSGLIPLEQYF
TRBJ2-5,-,TRBV27,few,TGTGCCAGCAGTTCAGACCAAGAGACCCAGTACTTC,CASSSDQETQYF
TRBJ1-3,-,TRBV7-2,many,TGTGCCAGCAGCCCCCCGTTGGGGTCAGGAAACACCATATATTTT,CASSPPLGSGNTIYF
TRBJ1-1,-,TRBV5-4,many,TGTGCCAGCAGCTTGTCCCCGGGGCTAAGGACTGAAGCTTTCTTT,CASSLSPGLRTEAFF
TRBJ2-1,TRBD2,TRBV5-4,many,TGTGCCAGCAGCCTCGAGCGGGAGAAAATCTTC,CASSLEREKIF